Given below is one T cell receptor beta chain in context. What antigen it recognizes has not been identified. Nothing much larger sits one base from this clone, and base qualities are not available. Measured from the cysteine to the phenylalanine, the CDR3 is 14 residues long. The entry retains the CDR3 DNA only, 42 bases that are in frame from base 1. CDR1 and CDR2 were assigned from the germline V gene (reference sequence) as LNHNV and YYDKDF. The junction carries 7 bases between V and J, which are trimmed by 1 base and 3 bases respectively. The data derive from a study of control samples from healthy donors and cancer patients (dated by TCRdb to the early 2020s). Library prep was done by the immunoSEQ multiplex PCR assay. Not all clones reach the TCRdb copy of this immuneACCESS table, which keeps in-frame sequences only. Checked studies attribute under half of the gap to unresolved V genes and leave the rest unexplained. Across this sample there are about 110,000 clones, with roughly 91% seen only once. The top ten hold 15% to 20% of the sample.

The material sequenced was blood. The source is a woman aged 45-59 years in good health. The sequence is built from TRBV15 and TRBJ2-4; the D gene remains uncertain. The encoded CDR3 is CATSRVGSKNIQYF. Here is the DNA: TGTGCCACCAGCAGAGTAGGAAGCAAAAACATTCAGTACTTC.